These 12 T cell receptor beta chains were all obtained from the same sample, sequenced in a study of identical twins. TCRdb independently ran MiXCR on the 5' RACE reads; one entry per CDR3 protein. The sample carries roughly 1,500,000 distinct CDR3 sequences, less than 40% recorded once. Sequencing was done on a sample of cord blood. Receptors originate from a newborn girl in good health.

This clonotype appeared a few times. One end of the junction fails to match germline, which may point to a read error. CDR3 amino acids: CASSYPPLGATPYNEQFF. The CDR3 DNA follows: TGTGCCAGCAGTTACCCCCCCCTAGGGGCAACCCCCTACAACGAGCAGTTCTTC. The chain joins TRBV6-2 or TRBV6-3 to TRBJ2-1; TRBD1 is a possible D gene (5 bases). Germline V gene data show CDR1 as MNHEY and CDR2 as SVGEGT. CDR3 length equals 18 residues.

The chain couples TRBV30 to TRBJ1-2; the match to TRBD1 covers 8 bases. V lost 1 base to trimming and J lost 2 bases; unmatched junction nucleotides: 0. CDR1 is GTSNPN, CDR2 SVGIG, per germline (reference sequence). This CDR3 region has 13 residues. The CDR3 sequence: CAWSGTGNYGYTF. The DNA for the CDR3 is TGTGCCTGGAGTGGGACAGGGAACTATGGCTACACCTTC.

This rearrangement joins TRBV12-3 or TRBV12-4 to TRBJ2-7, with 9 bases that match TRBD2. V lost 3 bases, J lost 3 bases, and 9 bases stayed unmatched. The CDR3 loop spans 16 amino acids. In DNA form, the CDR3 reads TGTGCCAGCAGTTTTAGGCTAGCGGGACCCTACTACGAGCAGTACTTC. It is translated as CASSFRLAGPYYEQYF.

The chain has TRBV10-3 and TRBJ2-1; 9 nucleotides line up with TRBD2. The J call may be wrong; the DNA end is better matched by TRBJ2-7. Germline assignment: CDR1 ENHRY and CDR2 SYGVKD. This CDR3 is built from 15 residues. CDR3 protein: CAISQAGGSTNEQYF. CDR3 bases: TGTGCCATCAGCCAAGCGGGAGGTTCTACAAATGAGCAGTACTTC.

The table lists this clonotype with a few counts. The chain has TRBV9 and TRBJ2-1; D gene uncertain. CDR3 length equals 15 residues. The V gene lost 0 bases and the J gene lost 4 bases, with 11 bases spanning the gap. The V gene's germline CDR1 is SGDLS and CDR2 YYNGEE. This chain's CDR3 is CASSVAPTLYNEQFF. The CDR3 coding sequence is TGTGCCAGCAGCGTAGCTCCTACCCTTTACAATGAGCAGTTCTTC.

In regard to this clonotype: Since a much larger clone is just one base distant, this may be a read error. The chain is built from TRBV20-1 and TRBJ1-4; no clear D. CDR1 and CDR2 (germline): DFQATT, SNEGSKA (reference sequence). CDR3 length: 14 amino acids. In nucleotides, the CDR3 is TGCAGTGTTAGAGTCCCACCAACTAATGAAAAACTGTTTTTT. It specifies CSVRVPPTNEKLFF.

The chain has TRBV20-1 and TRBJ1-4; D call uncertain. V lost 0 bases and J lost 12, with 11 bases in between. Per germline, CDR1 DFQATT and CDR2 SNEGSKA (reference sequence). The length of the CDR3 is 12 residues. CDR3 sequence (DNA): TGCAGTGCTAGAGACTGGGAGTTACAACTGTTTTTT. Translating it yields CSARDWELQLFF.

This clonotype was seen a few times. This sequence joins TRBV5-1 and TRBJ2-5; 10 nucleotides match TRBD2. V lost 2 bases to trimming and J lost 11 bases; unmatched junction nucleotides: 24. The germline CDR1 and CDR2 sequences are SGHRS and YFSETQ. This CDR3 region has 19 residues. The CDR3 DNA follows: TGCGCCAGCAGCTTCTTTCTCGGACTAGCGGTCGGGAGATTCAATGAGCAGTACTTC. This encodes CASSFFLGLAVGRFNEQYF.

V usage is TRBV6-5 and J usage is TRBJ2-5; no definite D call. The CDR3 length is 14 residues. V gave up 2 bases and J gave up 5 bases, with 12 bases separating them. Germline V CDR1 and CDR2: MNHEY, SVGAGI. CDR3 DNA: TGTGCCAGCAGTTACCTAAGGGAAGGGGAGACCCAGTACTTC. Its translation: CASSYLREGETQYF.

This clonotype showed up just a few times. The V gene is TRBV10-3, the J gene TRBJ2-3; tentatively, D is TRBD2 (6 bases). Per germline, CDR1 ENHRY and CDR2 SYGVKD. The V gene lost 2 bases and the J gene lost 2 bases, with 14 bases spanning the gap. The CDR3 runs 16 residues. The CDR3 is CAISERTGASTDTQYF. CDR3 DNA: TGTGCCATCAGTGAGCGTACGGGAGCGTCCACAGATACGCAGTATTTT.

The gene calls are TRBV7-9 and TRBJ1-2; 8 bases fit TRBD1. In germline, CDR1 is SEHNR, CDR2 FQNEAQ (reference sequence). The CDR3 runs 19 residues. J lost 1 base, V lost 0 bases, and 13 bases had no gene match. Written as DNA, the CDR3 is TGTGCCAGCAGCTTAGCTCTTGTTCGGGACAGGAGAAGTAACTATGGCTACACCTTC. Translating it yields CASSLALVRDRRSNYGYTF.

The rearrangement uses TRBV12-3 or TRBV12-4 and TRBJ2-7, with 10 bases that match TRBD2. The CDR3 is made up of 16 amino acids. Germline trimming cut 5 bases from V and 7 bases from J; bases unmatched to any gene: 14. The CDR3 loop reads CASSPKLAGSGNEQYF. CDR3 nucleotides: TGTGCCAGCAGTCCAAAACTAGCGGGGAGCGGTAATGAGCAGTACTTC.